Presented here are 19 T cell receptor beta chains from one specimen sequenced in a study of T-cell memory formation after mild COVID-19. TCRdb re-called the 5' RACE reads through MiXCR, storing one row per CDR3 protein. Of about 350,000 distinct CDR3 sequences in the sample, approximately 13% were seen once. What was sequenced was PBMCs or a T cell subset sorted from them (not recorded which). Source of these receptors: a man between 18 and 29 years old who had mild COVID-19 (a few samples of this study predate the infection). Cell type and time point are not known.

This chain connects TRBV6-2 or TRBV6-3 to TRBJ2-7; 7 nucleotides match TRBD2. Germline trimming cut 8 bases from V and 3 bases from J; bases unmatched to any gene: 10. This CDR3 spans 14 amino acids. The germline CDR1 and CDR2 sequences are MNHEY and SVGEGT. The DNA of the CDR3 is TGTGCCAGCCAATACAATCGCGGGGGCTACGAGCAGTACTTC. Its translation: CASQYNRGGYEQYF.

CDR3 nucleotide sequence: TGTGCCAGCAGCCAAACAGGAAACTCTGGAAACACCATATATTTT. It specifies CASSQTGNSGNTIYF. The chain employs TRBV5-5 and TRBJ1-3; tentative D call: TRBD1 (5 bases). V shed 4 bases and J shed 0 bases, with 11 bases lying between them. CDR3 length: 15 amino acids. Germline loops: CDR1 SGHKS, CDR2 YYEKEE (reference sequence).

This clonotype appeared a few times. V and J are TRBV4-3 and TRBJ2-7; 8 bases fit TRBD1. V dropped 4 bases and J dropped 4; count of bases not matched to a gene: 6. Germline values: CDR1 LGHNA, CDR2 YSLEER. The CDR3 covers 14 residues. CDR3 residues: CASSPGTGKYEQYF. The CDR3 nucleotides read TGCGCCAGCAGCCCCGGGACAGGAAAGTACGAGCAGTACTTC.

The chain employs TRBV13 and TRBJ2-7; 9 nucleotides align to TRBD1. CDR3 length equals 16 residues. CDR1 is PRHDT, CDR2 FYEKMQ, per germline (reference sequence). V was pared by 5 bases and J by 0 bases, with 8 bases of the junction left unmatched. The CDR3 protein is CASSPRTGDSSYEQYF. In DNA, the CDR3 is TGTGCCAGCAGCCCTCGGACAGGGGATAGCTCCTACGAGCAGTACTTC.

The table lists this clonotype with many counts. The CDR3 region has the DNA TGCGCCAGCAGCTTATCGGACGCGATCCACTATGGCTACACCTTC. Translating it yields CASSLSDAIHYGYTF. This sequence joins TRBV4-1 and TRBJ1-2; no clear D. Looked up from germline, CDR1 is MGHRA and CDR2 is YSYEKL. The CDR3 covers 15 residues. V shed 5 bases and J shed 3 bases, with 16 bases lying between them.

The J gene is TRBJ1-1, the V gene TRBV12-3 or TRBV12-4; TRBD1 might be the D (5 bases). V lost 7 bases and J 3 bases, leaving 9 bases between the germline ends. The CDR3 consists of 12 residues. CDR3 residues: CASIGGYTEAFF. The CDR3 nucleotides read TGTGCCAGCATTGGGGGGTACACTGAAGCTTTCTTT.

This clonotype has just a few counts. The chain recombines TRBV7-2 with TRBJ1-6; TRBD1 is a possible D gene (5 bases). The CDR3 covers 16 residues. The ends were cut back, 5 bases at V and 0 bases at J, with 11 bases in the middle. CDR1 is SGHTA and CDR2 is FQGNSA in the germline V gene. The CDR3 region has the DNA TGTGCCAGCAGCCTGGGACGGAACTCCTATAATTCACCCCTCCACTTT. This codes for CASSLGRNSYNSPLHF.

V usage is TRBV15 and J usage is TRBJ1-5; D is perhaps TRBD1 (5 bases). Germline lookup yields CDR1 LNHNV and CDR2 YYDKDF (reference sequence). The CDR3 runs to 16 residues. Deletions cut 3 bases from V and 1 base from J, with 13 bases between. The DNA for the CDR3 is TGTGCCACCAGCAGCCCGACAGATGGGAGCAATCAGCCCCAGCATTTT. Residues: CATSSPTDGSNQPQHF.

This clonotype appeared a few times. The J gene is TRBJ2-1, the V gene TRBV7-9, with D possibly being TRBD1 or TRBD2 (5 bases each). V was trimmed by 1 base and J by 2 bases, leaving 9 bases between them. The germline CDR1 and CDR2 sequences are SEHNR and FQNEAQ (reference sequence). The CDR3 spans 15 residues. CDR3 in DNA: TGTGCCAGCAGCTTAGTTTGGGGACCCTACAATGAGCAGTTCTTC. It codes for CASSLVWGPYNEQFF. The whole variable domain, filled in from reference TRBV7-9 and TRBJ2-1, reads DTGVSQNPRHKITKRGQNVTFRCDPISEHNRLYWYRQTLGQGPEFLTYFQNEAQLEKSRLLSDRFSAERPKGSFSTLEIQRTEQGDSAMYLCASSLVWGPYNEQFFGPGTRLTVL.

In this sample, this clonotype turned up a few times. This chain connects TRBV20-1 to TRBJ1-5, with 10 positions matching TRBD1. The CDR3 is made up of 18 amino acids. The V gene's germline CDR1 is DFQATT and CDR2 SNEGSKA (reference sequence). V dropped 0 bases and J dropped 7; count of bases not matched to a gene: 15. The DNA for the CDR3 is TGCAGTGCTAGAGAGAGGGCCATCGACAGGGGGCTTCGGCAGCCCCAGCATTTT. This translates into CSARERAIDRGLRQPQHF.

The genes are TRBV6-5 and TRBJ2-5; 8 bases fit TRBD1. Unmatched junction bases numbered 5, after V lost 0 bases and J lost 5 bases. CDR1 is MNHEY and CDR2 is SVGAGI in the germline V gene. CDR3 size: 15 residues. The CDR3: CASSYSAGGVETQYF. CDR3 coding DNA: TGTGCCAGCAGTTACTCGGCAGGGGGCGTGGAGACCCAGTACTTC.

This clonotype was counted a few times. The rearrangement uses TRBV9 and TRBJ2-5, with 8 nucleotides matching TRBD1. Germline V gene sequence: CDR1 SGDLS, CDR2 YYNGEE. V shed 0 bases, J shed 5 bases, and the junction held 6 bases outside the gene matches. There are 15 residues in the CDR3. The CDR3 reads CASSVAQGGRETQYF. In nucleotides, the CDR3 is TGTGCCAGCAGCGTAGCACAGGGGGGCAGGGAGACCCAGTACTTC.

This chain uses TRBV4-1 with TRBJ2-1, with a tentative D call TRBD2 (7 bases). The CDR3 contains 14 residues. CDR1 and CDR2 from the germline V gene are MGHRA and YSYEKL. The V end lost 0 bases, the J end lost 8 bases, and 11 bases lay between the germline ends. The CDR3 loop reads CASSQDGGGDEQFF. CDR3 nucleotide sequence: TGCGCCAGCAGCCAAGATGGCGGGGGCGATGAGCAGTTCTTC.

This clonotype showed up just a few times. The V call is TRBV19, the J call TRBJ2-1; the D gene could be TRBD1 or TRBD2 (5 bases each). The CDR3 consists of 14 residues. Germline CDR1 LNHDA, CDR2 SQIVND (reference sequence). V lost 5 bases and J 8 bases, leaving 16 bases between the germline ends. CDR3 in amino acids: CASSPGPRVHEQFF. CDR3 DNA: TGTGCCAGTAGTCCGGGACCCCGGGTCCATGAGCAGTTCTTC.

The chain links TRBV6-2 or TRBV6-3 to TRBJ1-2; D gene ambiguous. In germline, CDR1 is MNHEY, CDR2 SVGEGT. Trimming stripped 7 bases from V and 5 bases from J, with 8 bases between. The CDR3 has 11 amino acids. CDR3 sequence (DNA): TGTGCCAGCATGAGAAATTATGGCTACACCTTC. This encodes CASMRNYGYTF.

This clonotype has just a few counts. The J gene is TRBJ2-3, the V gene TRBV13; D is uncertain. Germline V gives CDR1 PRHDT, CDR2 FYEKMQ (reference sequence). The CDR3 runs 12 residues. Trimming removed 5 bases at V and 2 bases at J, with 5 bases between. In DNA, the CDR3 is TGTGCCAGCAGCCAATACACAGATACGCAGTATTTT. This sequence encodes CASSQYTDTQYF.

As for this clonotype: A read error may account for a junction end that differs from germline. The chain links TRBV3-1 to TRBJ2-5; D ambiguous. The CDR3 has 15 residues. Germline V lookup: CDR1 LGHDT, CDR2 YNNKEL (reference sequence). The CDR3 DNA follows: TGTGCCAGCAGCCAATTCTACCTCGGCCAAGAGACCAAGTACTTC. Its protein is CASSQFYLGQETKYF.

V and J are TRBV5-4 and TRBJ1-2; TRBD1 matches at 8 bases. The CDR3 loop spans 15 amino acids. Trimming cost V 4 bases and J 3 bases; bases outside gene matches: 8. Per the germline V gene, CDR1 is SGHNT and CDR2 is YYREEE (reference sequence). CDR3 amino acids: CASSRGTGGYYGYTF. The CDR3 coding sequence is TGTGCCAGCAGCCGAGGGACAGGAGGCTACTATGGCTACACCTTC.

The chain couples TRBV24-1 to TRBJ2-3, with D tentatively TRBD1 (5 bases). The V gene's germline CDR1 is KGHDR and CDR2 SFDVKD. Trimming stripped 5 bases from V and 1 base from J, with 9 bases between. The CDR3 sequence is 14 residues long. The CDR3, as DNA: TGTGCCACCAGTGCCAGGGCGGGCACAGATACGCAGTATTTT. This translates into CATSARAGTDTQYF.